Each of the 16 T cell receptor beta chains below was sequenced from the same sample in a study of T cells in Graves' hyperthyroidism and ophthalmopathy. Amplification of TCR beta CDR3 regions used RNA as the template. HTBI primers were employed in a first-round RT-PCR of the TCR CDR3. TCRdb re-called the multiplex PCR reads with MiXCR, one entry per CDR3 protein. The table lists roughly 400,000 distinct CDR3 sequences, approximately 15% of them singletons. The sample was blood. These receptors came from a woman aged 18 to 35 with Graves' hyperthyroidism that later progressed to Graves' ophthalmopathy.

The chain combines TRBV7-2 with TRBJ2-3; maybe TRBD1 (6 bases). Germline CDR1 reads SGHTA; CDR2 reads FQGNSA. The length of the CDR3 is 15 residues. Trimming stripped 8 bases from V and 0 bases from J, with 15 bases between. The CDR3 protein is CASLGSRGSTDTQYF. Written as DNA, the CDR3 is TGTGCCAGCCTGGGGTCCAGGGGTAGCACAGATACGCAGTATTTT.

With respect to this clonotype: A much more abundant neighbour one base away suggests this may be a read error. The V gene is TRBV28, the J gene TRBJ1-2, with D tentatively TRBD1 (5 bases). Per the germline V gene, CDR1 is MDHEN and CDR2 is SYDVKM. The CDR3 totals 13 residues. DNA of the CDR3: TGTGCCAGCAGTTCCCAGGGCGACTATGGCTGCACCTTC. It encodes CASSSQGDYGCTF.

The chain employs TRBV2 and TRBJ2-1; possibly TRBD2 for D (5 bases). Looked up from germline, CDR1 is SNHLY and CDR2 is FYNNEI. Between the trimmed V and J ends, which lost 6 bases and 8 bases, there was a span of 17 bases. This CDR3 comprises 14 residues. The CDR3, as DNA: TGTGCCAGCAGGGACTGGCGGGTCGAGGATGAGCAGTTCTTC. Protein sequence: CASRDWRVEDEQFF.

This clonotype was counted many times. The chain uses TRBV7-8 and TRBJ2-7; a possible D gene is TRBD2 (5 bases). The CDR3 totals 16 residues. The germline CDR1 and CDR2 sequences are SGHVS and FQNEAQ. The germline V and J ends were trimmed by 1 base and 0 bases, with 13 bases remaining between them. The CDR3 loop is CASSLGRTPSSYEQYF. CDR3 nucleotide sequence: TGTGCCAGCAGCTTAGGTAGGACTCCCAGCTCCTACGAGCAGTACTTC.

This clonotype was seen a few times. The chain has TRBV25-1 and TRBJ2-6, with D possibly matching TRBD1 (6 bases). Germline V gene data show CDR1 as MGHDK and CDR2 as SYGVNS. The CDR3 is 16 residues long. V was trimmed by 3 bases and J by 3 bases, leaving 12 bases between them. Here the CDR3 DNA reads TGTGCCAGCAGTGACCTCGAGGGGGATGGGGCCAACGTCCTGACTTTC. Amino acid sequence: CASSDLEGDGANVLTF. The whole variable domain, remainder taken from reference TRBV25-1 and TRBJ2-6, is EADIYQTPRYLVIGTGKKITLECSQTMGHDKMYWYQQDPGMELHLIHYSYGVNSTEKGDLSSESTVSRIRTEHFPLTLESARPSHTSQYLCASSDLEGDGANVLTFGAGSRLTVL.

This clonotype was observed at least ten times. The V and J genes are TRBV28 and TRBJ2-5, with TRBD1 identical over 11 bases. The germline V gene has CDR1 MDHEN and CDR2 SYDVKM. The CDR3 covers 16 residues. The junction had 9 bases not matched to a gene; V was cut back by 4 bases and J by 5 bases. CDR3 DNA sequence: TGTGCCAGCAGTTCCCCGGACAGGGGGCAGCGGGAGACCCAGTACTTC. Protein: CASSSPDRGQRETQYF. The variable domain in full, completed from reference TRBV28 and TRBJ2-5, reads DVKVTQSSRYLVKRTGEKVFLECVQDMDHENMFWYRQDPGLGLRLIYFSYDVKMKEKGDIPEGYSVSREKKERFSLILESASTNQTSMYLCASSSPDRGQRETQYFGPGTRLLVL.

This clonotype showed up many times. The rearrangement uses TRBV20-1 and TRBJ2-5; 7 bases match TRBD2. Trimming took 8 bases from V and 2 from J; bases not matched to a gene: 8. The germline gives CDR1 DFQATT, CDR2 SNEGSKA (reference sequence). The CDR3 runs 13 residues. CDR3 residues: CSRDPGGQETQYF. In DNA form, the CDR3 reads TGCAGTAGAGACCCGGGGGGTCAAGAGACCCAGTACTTC.

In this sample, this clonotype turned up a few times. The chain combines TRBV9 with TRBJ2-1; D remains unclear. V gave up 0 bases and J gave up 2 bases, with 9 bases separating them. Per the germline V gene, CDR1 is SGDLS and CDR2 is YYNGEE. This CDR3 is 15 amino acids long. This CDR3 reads CASSVGILTYNEQFF. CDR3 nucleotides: TGTGCCAGCAGCGTAGGGATCCTTACCTACAATGAGCAGTTCTTC. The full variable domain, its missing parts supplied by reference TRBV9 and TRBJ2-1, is DSGVTQTPKHLITATGQRVTLRCSPRSGDLSVYWYQQSLDQGLQFLIQYYNGEERAKGNILERFSAQQFPDLHSELNLSSLELGDSALYFCASSVGILTYNEQFFGPGTRLTVL.

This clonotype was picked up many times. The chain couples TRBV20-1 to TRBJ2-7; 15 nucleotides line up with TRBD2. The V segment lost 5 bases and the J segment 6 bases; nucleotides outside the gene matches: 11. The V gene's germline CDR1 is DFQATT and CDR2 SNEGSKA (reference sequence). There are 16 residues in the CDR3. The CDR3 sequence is CSARGLAGGPLGEQYF. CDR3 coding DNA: TGCAGTGCTCGGGGACTAGCGGGAGGTCCCTTGGGCGAGCAGTACTTC.

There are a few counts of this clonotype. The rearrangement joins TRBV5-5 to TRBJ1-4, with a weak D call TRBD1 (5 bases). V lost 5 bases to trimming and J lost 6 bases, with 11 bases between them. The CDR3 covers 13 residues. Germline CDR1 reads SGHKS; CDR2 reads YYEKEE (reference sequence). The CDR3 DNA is TGTGCCAGCAGGTTGAGAGGGGATGAAAAACTGTTTTTT. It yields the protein CASRLRGDEKLFF.

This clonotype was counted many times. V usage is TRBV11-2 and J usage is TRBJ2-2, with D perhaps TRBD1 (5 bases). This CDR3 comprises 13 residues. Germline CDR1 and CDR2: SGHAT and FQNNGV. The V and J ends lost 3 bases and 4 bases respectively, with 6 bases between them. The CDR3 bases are TGTGCCAGCAGCTTTCAGGGCACCGGGGAGCTGTTTTTT. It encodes CASSFQGTGELFF.

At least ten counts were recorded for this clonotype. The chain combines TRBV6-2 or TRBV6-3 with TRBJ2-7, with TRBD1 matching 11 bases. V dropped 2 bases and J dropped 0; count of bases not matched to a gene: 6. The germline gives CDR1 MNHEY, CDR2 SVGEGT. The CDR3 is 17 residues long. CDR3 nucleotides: TGTGCCAGCAGTTACGTTTTGGGACAGGGGGACTCCTACGAGCAGTACTTC. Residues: CASSYVLGQGDSYEQYF.

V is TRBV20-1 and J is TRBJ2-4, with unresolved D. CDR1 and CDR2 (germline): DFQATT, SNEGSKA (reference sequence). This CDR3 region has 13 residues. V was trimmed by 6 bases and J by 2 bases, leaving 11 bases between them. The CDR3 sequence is CSARSGPKNIQYF. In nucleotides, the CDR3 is TGCAGTGCCAGATCGGGCCCCAAAAACATTCAGTACTTC.

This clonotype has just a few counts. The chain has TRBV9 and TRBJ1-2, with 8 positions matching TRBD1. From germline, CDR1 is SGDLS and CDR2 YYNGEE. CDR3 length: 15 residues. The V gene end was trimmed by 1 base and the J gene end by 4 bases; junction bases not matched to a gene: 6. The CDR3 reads CASSVYQGASYGYTF. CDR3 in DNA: TGTGCCAGCAGCGTATATCAGGGGGCTTCCTATGGCTACACCTTC.

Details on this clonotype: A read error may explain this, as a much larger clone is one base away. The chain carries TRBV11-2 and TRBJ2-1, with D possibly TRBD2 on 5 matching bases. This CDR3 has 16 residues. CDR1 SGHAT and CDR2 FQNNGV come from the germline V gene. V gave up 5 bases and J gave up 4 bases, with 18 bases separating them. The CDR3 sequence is CASSLLELVSYNEQFF. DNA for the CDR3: TGTGCCAGCAGCCTTTTGGAACTAGTTTCGTACAATGAGCAGTTCTTC. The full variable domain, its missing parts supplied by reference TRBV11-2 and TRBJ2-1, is EAGVAQSPRYKIIEKRQSVAFWCNPISGHATLYWYQQILGQGPKLLIQFQNNGVVDDSQLPKDRFSAERLKGVDSTLKIQPAKLEDSAVYLCASSLLELVSYNEQFFGPGTRLTVL.

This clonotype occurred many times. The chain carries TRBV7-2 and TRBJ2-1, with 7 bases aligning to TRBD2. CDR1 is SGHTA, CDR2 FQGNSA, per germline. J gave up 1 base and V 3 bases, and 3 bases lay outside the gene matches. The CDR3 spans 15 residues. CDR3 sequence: CASSLTGGSYNEQFF. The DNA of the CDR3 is TGTGCCAGCAGCTTGACGGGGGGTTCCTACAATGAGCAGTTCTTC.